A single sample is the source of the 29 T cell receptor beta chains below, sequenced in a study of blood T cell repertoires in COVID-19. Using immunoSEQ multiplex PCR, the repertoire was profiled, and TCRdb retains in-frame clones only, with some absent. Among a few hundred thousand clones listed, around 90% were seen once. The sequenced sample consisted of peripheral blood. Every receptor here comes from a woman aged 40-49 years who had recovered from COVID-19.

This clone has just one count. The V call is TRBV19, the J call TRBJ2-1, with D perhaps matching TRBD1 (6 bases). The V end was cut by 1 base, the J end by 4 bases, with 11 bases between. From germline, CDR1 is LNHDA and CDR2 SQIVND (reference sequence). This CDR3 contains 15 residues. CDR3 in amino acids: CASSIGVQGYNEQFF. CDR3 bases: TGTGCCAGTAGTATAGGGGTACAGGGATACAATGAGCAGTTCTTC.

This chain links TRBV5-4 with TRBJ2-7, with 12 bases identical to TRBD2. CDR3 length: 15 residues. In germline, CDR1 is SGHNT, CDR2 YYREEE (reference sequence). Trimming took 0 bases from V and 4 from J; bases not matched to a gene: 2. For the CDR3, the DNA is TGTGCCAGCAGCTTGGGACTAGCGGGAGAGTACGAGCAGTACTTC. Translation gives CASSLGLAGEYEQYF.

This chain joins TRBV3-1 (or the pseudogene TRBV3-2) and TRBJ2-3; 9 nucleotides align to TRBD2. In germline, CDR1 is LGHDT, CDR2 YNNKEL (reference sequence). The CDR3 sequence is 16 residues long. V was clipped by 2 bases and J by 2 bases; unmatched bases: 5. CDR3 nucleotide sequence: TGTGCCAGCAGCCAATTGACTAGCGGAAACACAGATACGCAGTATTTT. Protein product: CASSQLTSGNTDTQYF.

This chain links TRBV19 with TRBJ2-3; TRBD2 is a possible D gene (6 bases). The CDR3 is 15 amino acids. V shed 1 base and J shed 4 bases, with 12 bases lying between them. CDR1 and CDR2 from the germline V gene are LNHDA and SQIVND (reference sequence). DNA of the CDR3: TGTGCCAGTAGTATAGGCGGACCGGGAGCAGATACGCAGTATTTT. This gives the protein CASSIGGPGADTQYF.

The chain joins TRBV30 to TRBJ2-2, with 8 bases lining up with TRBD1. V lost 2 bases to trimming and J lost 6 bases; unmatched junction nucleotides: 8. The germline gives CDR1 GTSNPN, CDR2 SVGIG (reference sequence). The CDR3 extends over 15 amino acids. Written as DNA, the CDR3 is TGTGCCTGGAGTACCCCGGACAGGGACTCCGGGGAGCTGTTTTTT. Amino acids: CAWSTPDRDSGELFF.

The chain carries TRBV5-4 and TRBJ2-3; 8 positions match TRBD2. Germline CDR1 is SGHNT and CDR2 is YYREEE (reference sequence). The CDR3 covers 15 residues. The junction had 6 bases not matched to a gene; V was cut back by 0 bases and J by 6 bases. CDR3 in amino acids: CASSLELAAVDTQYF. CDR3 nucleotide sequence: TGTGCCAGCAGCTTGGAACTAGCGGCAGTGGATACGCAGTATTTT. The full variable domain, its missing parts supplied by reference TRBV5-4 and TRBJ2-3, is ETGVTQSPTHLIKTRGQQVTLRCSSQSGHNTVSWYQQALGQGPQFIFQYYREEENGRGNFPPRFSGLQFPNYSSELNVNALELDDSALYLCASSLELAAVDTQYFGPGTRLTVL.

This chain joins TRBV11-1 and TRBJ1-1; no clear D. Trimming removed 1 base from V and 4 bases from J, with 7 bases in between. The CDR3 length is 13 residues. Germline V lookup: CDR1 SGHAT, CDR2 FQDESV (reference sequence). Here the CDR3 reads CASSLDRGTEAFF. CDR3 sequence (DNA): TGTGCCAGCAGCTTAGACCGGGGCACTGAAGCTTTCTTT.

At least ten counts were recorded for this clone. The chain carries TRBV5-1 and TRBJ2-1; 10 positions agree with TRBD2. Germline V gene sequence: CDR1 SGHRS, CDR2 YFSETQ. The V gene end was trimmed by 0 bases and the J gene end by 8 bases; junction bases not matched to a gene: 11. The CDR3 is 17 amino acids. DNA of the CDR3: TGCGCCAGCAGCTTGGTGCTAGCGGGAGTGGGGGAGGATGAGCAGTTCTTC. Its protein product is CASSLVLAGVGEDEQFF.

The table lists this clone with a few counts. The chain recombines TRBV27 with TRBJ2-2, with 7 bases identical to TRBD1. From germline, CDR1 is MNHEY and CDR2 SMNVEV (reference sequence). Trimming removed 4 bases from V and 4 bases from J; junction bases left unmatched: 6. This CDR3 has 15 residues. CDR3 DNA sequence: TGTGCCAGCAGTTCACAGGGGTCAGGCACCGGGGAGCTGTTTTTT. It is translated as CASSSQGSGTGELFF.

The chain joins TRBV19 to TRBJ2-5; 8 nucleotides align to TRBD2. This CDR3 comprises 15 residues. Trimming took 3 bases from V and 4 from J; bases not matched to a gene: 7. Germline V CDR1 and CDR2: LNHDA, SQIVND (reference sequence). The CDR3 protein is CASSILAGSGETQYF. The DNA for the CDR3 is TGTGCCAGTAGTATCCTAGCGGGTTCGGGAGAGACCCAGTACTTC. The variable domain in full, completed from reference TRBV19 and TRBJ2-5, reads DGGITQSPKYLFRKEGQNVTLSCEQNLNHDAMYWYRQDPGQGLRLIYYSQIVNDFQKGDIAEGYSVSREKKESFPLTVTSAQKNPTAFYLCASSILAGSGETQYFGPGTRLLVL.

This clone showed up just once. The chain carries TRBV28 and TRBJ2-1; 12 bases are shared with TRBD2. V lost 7 bases, J lost 2 bases, and 12 bases stayed unmatched. Germline CDR1 and CDR2: MDHEN and SYDVKM. CDR3 length equals 18 residues. CDR3 in DNA: TGTGCCAGCACAGGAGGGACTAGCGGGTCACCGCCCTACAATGAGCAGTTCTTC. Its protein is CASTGGTSGSPPYNEQFF.

J is TRBJ2-2 and V is TRBV15, with TRBD2 as a possible D gene (6 bases). CDR1 and CDR2 from the germline V gene are LNHNV and YYDKDF (reference sequence). V was shortened by 8 bases and J by 2 bases, with 12 bases between the two germline ends. This CDR3 has 14 residues. The CDR3 loop reads CATGREYNTGELFF. The CDR3 DNA reads as TGTGCCACCGGTCGGGAGTACAACACCGGGGAGCTGTTTTTT.

The chain employs TRBV4-2 and TRBJ2-3; TRBD2 matches at 7 bases. CDR1 is LGHNA and CDR2 is YNFKEQ in the germline V gene. V was pared by 4 bases and J by 2 bases, with 15 bases of the junction left unmatched. The CDR3 runs to 18 residues. The CDR3 DNA follows: TGTGCCAGCAGCCCAGAAAAAGGGGCTAGCGGTCCCACAGATACGCAGTATTTT. Amino acid sequence: CASSPEKGASGPTDTQYF.

This clone appeared once. This sequence joins TRBV5-1 and TRBJ2-7; 10 bases line up with TRBD1. The J segment lost 0 bases and the V segment lost 4 bases, leaving 1 base of the junction unmatched. The CDR3 contains 14 residues. CDR1 is SGHRS, CDR2 YFSETQ, per germline. CDR3 coding DNA: TGCGCCAGCAGCGGGACAGGGGCCTCCTACGAGCAGTACTTC. This encodes CASSGTGASYEQYF.

The V gene is TRBV14, the J gene TRBJ2-1; perhaps TRBD2 as D (5 bases). The V gene lost 1 base and the J gene lost 9 bases, with 7 bases spanning the gap. Germline values: CDR1 SGHDN, CDR2 FVKESK. The CDR3 spans 12 residues. CDR3 DNA sequence: TGTGCCAGCAGCCAAGCTAGCAGTGAGCAGTTCTTC. It codes for CASSQASSEQFF.

This chain links TRBV30 with TRBJ2-7, with D maybe TRBD2 (5 bases). Trimming stripped 3 bases from V and 4 bases from J, with 10 bases between. Germline V gene sequence: CDR1 GTSNPN, CDR2 SVGIG (reference sequence). CDR3 length: 12 residues. The CDR3 spells CAWSGLTYEQYF. For the CDR3, the DNA is TGTGCCTGGAGCGGACTGACATACGAGCAGTACTTC. Combining the CDR3 with reference TRBV30 and TRBJ2-7 gives the whole variable domain SQTIHQWPATLVQPVGSPLSLECTVEGTSNPNLYWYRQAAGRGLQLLFYSVGIGQISSEVPQNLSASRPQDRQFILSSKKLLLSDSGFYLCAWSGLTYEQYFGPGTRLTVT.

The chain carries TRBV7-3 and TRBJ2-3; 12 bases line up with TRBD2. V lost 1 base, J lost 1 base, and 3 bases stayed unmatched. Germline V gene lookup returns CDR1 SGHTA and CDR2 FQGTGA. The CDR3 contains 17 residues. CDR3 amino acids: CASSLMTSGSGTDTQYF. CDR3 sequence (DNA): TGTGCCAGCAGCTTAATGACTAGCGGGAGTGGCACAGATACGCAGTATTTT.

The J gene is TRBJ1-2, the V gene TRBV30; the D gene is possibly TRBD1 (5 bases). The germline CDR1 and CDR2 sequences are GTSNPN and SVGIG (reference sequence). The CDR3 runs to 14 residues. The V end was cut by 3 bases, the J end by 3 bases, with 14 bases between. The CDR3 loop is CAWSRGGSDYGYTF. In DNA, the CDR3 is TGTGCCTGGAGCCGGGGGGGTTCGGACTATGGCTACACCTTC. The complete variable domain, with remaining parts taken from reference TRBV30 and TRBJ1-2, reads SQTIHQWPATLVQPVGSPLSLECTVEGTSNPNLYWYRQAAGRGLQLLFYSVGIGQISSEVPQNLSASRPQDRQFILSSKKLLLSDSGFYLCAWSRGGSDYGYTFGSGTRLTVV.

This clone was seen just once. The rearrangement uses TRBV15 and TRBJ2-7, with 7 positions matching TRBD1. CDR3 size: 13 residues. The V segment lost 4 bases and the J segment 3 bases; nucleotides outside the gene matches: 3. Per the germline V gene, CDR1 is LNHNV and CDR2 is YYDKDF (reference sequence). The CDR3 nucleotides are TGTGCCACCAGCACGGACAGGCACTACGAGCAGTACTTC. Its protein product is CATSTDRHYEQYF.

Remarks on this clone: The sample has other DNA sequences that encode this CDR3 too. The chain joins TRBV7-2 to TRBJ2-7, with 10 nucleotides matching TRBD1. Germline loops: CDR1 SGHTA, CDR2 FQGNSA. This CDR3 region has 14 residues. The trim removed 3 bases at V and 3 bases at J, leaving 2 bases unmatched. CDR3 sequence: CASSFGTGVYEQYF. The CDR3 DNA reads TGTGCCAGCAGCTTTGGGACAGGGGTCTACGAGCAGTACTTC.

The genes are TRBV9 and TRBJ2-1; TRBD2 agrees at 10 bases. CDR3 size: 18 residues. Germline loops: CDR1 SGDLS, CDR2 YYNGEE. J was trimmed by 0 bases and V by 1 base; bases with no gene match: 7. CDR3 in amino acids: CASSVSSGRARSYNEQFF. The DNA of the CDR3 is TGTGCCAGCAGCGTAAGCAGCGGGAGGGCCCGCTCCTACAATGAGCAGTTCTTC.

CDR3 in amino acids: CSARRAEEQFF. The CDR3 DNA reads as TGCAGTGCGAGGCGGGCGGAGGAGCAGTTCTTC. The chain carries TRBV20-1 and TRBJ2-1; D is possibly TRBD2 (5 bases). Trimming took 6 bases from V and 10 from J, leaving 13 bases between them. Per the germline V gene, CDR1 is DFQATT and CDR2 is SNEGSKA (reference sequence). This CDR3 is built from 11 residues.

V usage is TRBV5-1 and J usage is TRBJ1-2, with a possible D match to TRBD1 (6 bases). Germline V gene lookup returns CDR1 SGHRS and CDR2 YFSETQ. CDR3 length equals 18 residues. V dropped 3 bases and J dropped 0 bases, with 21 bases sitting between them. This chain's CDR3 is CASSSTPSVGGANYGYTF. In DNA form, the CDR3 reads TGCGCCAGCAGCTCTACACCCTCCGTAGGGGGAGCTAACTATGGCTACACCTTC.

The chain links TRBV27 to TRBJ1-5; possible D gene TRBD1, 6 bases. The CDR3 spans 14 residues. The germline V gene encodes CDR1 MNHEY and CDR2 SMNVEV (reference sequence). Trimming took 8 bases from V and 4 from J, leaving 15 bases between them. DNA for the CDR3: TGTGCCAGCTCCCAACAGGGAGAGAATCAGCCCCAGCATTTT. It yields the protein CASSQQGENQPQHF.

This chain uses TRBV28 with TRBJ1-5, with 9 bases that match TRBD1. The CDR3 has 15 residues. The V gene end was trimmed by 4 bases and the J gene end by 4 bases; junction bases not matched to a gene: 5. The germline V gene has CDR1 MDHEN and CDR2 SYDVKM. Here the CDR3 reads CASSSDRGGNQPQHF. Written as DNA, the CDR3 is TGTGCCAGCAGTTCCGACAGGGGGGGTAATCAGCCCCAGCATTTT. Supplemented by reference TRBV28 and TRBJ1-5, the full variable domain reads DVKVTQSSRYLVKRTGEKVFLECVQDMDHENMFWYRQDPGLGLRLIYFSYDVKMKEKGDIPEGYSVSREKKERFSLILESASTNQTSMYLCASSSDRGGNQPQHFGDGTRLSIL.

The V call is TRBV5-1, the J call TRBJ1-2, with 9 bases that match TRBD1. This CDR3 is built from 13 residues. Germline V gene data show CDR1 as SGHRS and CDR2 as YFSETQ. The V and J ends lost 5 bases and 6 bases, in that order; junction bases with no gene match: 5. For the CDR3, the DNA is TGCGCCAGCAGACATGGGACAGGGAATGGCTACACCTTC. Translated: CASRHGTGNGYTF.

This clone was picked up many times. The chain employs TRBV7-6 and TRBJ2-2; 8 bases fit TRBD2. The V gene end was trimmed by 0 bases and the J gene end by 5 bases; junction bases not matched to a gene: 8. This CDR3 is built from 17 residues. Germline V gives CDR1 SGHVS, CDR2 FNYEAQ. DNA of the CDR3: TGTGCCAGCAGCTTAGCGTACGGTGCGGGAGGAACCGGGGAGCTGTTTTTT. Its translation: CASSLAYGAGGTGELFF.

This sequence joins TRBV12-3 or TRBV12-4 and TRBJ1-2, with a tentative D call TRBD1 (5 bases). CDR3 size: 11 residues. V gave up 3 bases and J gave up 7 bases, with 6 bases separating them. DNA for the CDR3: TGTGCCAGCAGTTTGGGGGGTGGCTACACCTTC. Translating gives CASSLGGGYTF.

The chain is built from TRBV5-1 and TRBJ2-7; 11 bases map to TRBD1. This CDR3 spans 15 amino acids. Germline loops: CDR1 SGHRS, CDR2 YFSETQ. V lost 4 bases to trimming and J lost 3 bases; unmatched junction nucleotides: 6. DNA for the CDR3: TGCGCCAGCAGCCCGGGACAGGGGGGATTCTACGAGCAGTACTTC. It codes for CASSPGQGGFYEQYF.